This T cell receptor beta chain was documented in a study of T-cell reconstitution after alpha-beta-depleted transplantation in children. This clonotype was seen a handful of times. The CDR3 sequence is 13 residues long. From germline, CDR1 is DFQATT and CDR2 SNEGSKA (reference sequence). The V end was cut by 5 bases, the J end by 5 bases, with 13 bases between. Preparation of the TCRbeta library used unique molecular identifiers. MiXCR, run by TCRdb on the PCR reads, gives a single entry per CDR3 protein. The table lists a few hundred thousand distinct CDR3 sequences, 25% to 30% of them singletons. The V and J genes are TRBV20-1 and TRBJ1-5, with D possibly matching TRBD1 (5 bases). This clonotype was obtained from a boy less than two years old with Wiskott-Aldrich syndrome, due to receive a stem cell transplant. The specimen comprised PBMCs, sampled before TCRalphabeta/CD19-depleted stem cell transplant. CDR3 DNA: TGCAGTGCTCGCCATACAGGAGATCAGCCCCAGCATTTT. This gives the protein CSARHTGDQPQHF.